The 18 T cell receptor beta chains reported below all come from one sample, sequenced in a study of blood T cell repertoires in COVID-19. The repertoire was sequenced with immunoSEQ multiplex PCR; TCRdb's copy has only in-frame clones and lacks some. The top ten clones hold less than 15% of a sample with about 170,000 clones, roughly 80% of them seen once. Sequencing was performed on PBMCs or T cells enriched from blood (not recorded which). The receptors come from a man in his fifties or sixties who had recovered from COVID-19.

This chain joins TRBV5-4 and TRBJ1-2; D is unclear. Germline-derived CDR1 and CDR2 are SGHNT and YYREEE (reference sequence). V was clipped by 4 bases and J by 5 bases, with 15 bases between them. The CDR3 covers 14 residues. The CDR3 region is CASSPYKGGYGYTF. In nucleotides, the CDR3 is TGTGCCAGCAGCCCGTATAAGGGAGGGTATGGCTACACCTTC.

The chain carries TRBV4-3 and TRBJ2-5, with 8 bases matching TRBD2. The CDR3 runs to 17 residues. The V and J ends lost 0 bases and 3 bases, in that order; junction bases with no gene match: 9. Germline V gene data show CDR1 as LGHNA and CDR2 as YSLEER. CDR3 sequence reads: CASSQDHTRGAKETQYF. DNA of the CDR3: TGCGCCAGCAGCCAAGATCATACGCGGGGGGCTAAAGAGACCCAGTACTTC.

The gene calls are TRBV10-3 and TRBJ2-7, with D possibly being TRBD1 (5 bases). This CDR3 has 15 residues. With 0 bases removed from V and 2 bases from J, the gap between germline ends came to 11 bases. Germline V gene sequence: CDR1 ENHRY, CDR2 SYGVKD. CDR3 sequence reads: CAISESGWGPYEQYF. Written as DNA, the CDR3 is TGTGCCATCAGTGAGTCAGGGTGGGGCCCCTACGAGCAGTACTTC.

This clone was seen a handful of times. The genes are TRBV15 and TRBJ2-1; D may be TRBD1 (5 bases). Germline lookup yields CDR1 LNHNV and CDR2 YYDKDF (reference sequence). The CDR3 is made up of 16 amino acids. V lost 0 bases, J lost 2 bases, and 11 bases lay in between. CDR3 sequence (DNA): TGTGCCACCAGCAGAGATAAGGGGTTTACCTACAATGAGCAGTTCTTC. Its protein is CATSRDKGFTYNEQFF.

The table lists this clone with a count of one. The chain carries TRBV18 and TRBJ2-1; 7 bases fit TRBD1. The CDR3 is made up of 12 amino acids. After removal of 3 bases from V and 7 bases from J, the junction contained 0 bases not matched to a gene. From germline, CDR1 is KGHSH and CDR2 LQKENI. The CDR3 DNA sequence: TGTGCCAGCTCACCGGACAGGAATGAGCAGTTCTTC. Its protein is CASSPDRNEQFF.

The chain uses TRBV5-4 and TRBJ1-1, with D possibly TRBD1 on 5 matching bases. CDR1 is SGHNT and CDR2 is YYREEE in the germline V gene (reference sequence). The length of the CDR3 is 13 residues. V was cut by 5 bases and J by 6 bases, with 14 bases left in between. CDR3 DNA sequence: TGTGCCAGCAGTCACCCAGGGTTTGCTGAAGCTTTCTTT. Residues: CASSHPGFAEAFF.

This clone has only a few counts. This chain joins TRBV28 and TRBJ1-2, with 9 bases that match TRBD1. J lost 7 bases, V lost 5 bases, and 11 bases had no gene match. Germline V lookup: CDR1 MDHEN, CDR2 SYDVKM. The CDR3 is 15 amino acids. CDR3 in amino acids: CASSPTDRGGGGYTF. The CDR3 DNA reads as TGTGCCAGCAGTCCCACGGACAGGGGTGGGGGTGGCTACACCTTC.

The V and J genes are TRBV18 and TRBJ1-3; TRBD1 matches 7 bases. Unmatched junction bases numbered 11, after V lost 6 bases and J lost 0 bases. Germline values: CDR1 KGHSH, CDR2 LQKENI. The CDR3 has 17 amino acids. CDR3 sequence (DNA): TGTGCCAGCTCCATCAGGGACAGCCCTTACTCTGGAAACACCATATATTTT. It is translated as CASSIRDSPYSGNTIYF.

The gene calls are TRBV28 and TRBJ1-2, with 10 nucleotides matching TRBD1. The CDR3 is 16 amino acids. The V gene end was trimmed by 3 bases and the J gene end by 5 bases; junction bases not matched to a gene: 9. The germline V gene has CDR1 MDHEN and CDR2 SYDVKM. The CDR3, as DNA: TGTGCCAGCAGTTTTGGTCCGACAGGGGGCTGGTATGGCTACACCTTC. Its protein product is CASSFGPTGGWYGYTF.

This clone was counted a few times. The chain uses TRBV18 and TRBJ2-3; D remains unclear. This CDR3 is built from 14 residues. V gave up 1 base and J gave up 5 bases, with 10 bases separating them. Per germline, CDR1 KGHSH and CDR2 LQKENI. The CDR3 DNA follows: TGTGCCAGCTCACCACGGCGCTACAGAGATACGCAGTATTTT. Residues: CASSPRRYRDTQYF.

The V gene is TRBV12-3 or TRBV12-4, the J gene TRBJ2-7; D gene ambiguous. The CDR3 runs to 12 residues. V dropped 5 bases and J dropped 3 bases, with 8 bases sitting between them. The CDR3 spells CASSQTDYEQYF. The CDR3 DNA is TGTGCCAGCAGTCAAACAGACTACGAGCAGTACTTC.

This clone was picked up a small number of times. The chain recombines TRBV2 with TRBJ1-2; TRBD1 is a possible D gene (5 bases). In germline, CDR1 is SNHLY, CDR2 FYNNEI. Trimming left V 0 bases short and J 7 bases short, with 18 bases between. The length of the CDR3 is 16 residues. The CDR3 loop is CASSEALGGPDGGYTF. The DNA for the CDR3 is TGTGCCAGCAGTGAAGCTTTGGGGGGACCAGACGGTGGCTACACCTTC.

The chain uses TRBV7-2 and TRBJ1-2, with D possibly being TRBD1 (5 bases). Germline CDR1 and CDR2: SGHTA and FQGNSA. V lost 2 bases, J lost 6 bases, and 13 bases lay in between. The CDR3 loop spans 14 amino acids. CDR3 nucleotide sequence: TGTGCCAGCAGCTTACAATCCAGGGTGGATGGCTACACCTTC. Translation: CASSLQSRVDGYTF.

The V gene is TRBV11-2, the J gene TRBJ1-5; D may be TRBD1 (6 bases). The CDR3 runs 14 residues. CDR1 and CDR2 (germline): SGHAT, FQNNGV. V was cut by 2 bases and J by 3 bases, with 8 bases left in between. The CDR3 nucleotides read TGTGCCAGCAGCTTAAGGGGGACCAATCAGCCCCAGCATTTT. As protein: CASSLRGTNQPQHF.

V is TRBV7-3 and J is TRBJ2-2, with 14 nucleotides matching TRBD2. The CDR3 consists of 16 residues. The V gene end was trimmed by 5 bases and the J gene end by 5 bases; junction bases not matched to a gene: 4. Germline V lookup: CDR1 SGHTA, CDR2 FQGTGA. CDR3: CASSAGLAGETGELFF. The CDR3 DNA follows: TGTGCCAGCAGCGCGGGACTAGCGGGGGAAACCGGGGAGCTGTTTTTT.

The genes are TRBV12-5 and TRBJ1-1, with D possibly TRBD1 on 6 matching bases. The CDR3 length is 12 residues. The germline gives CDR1 LGHNT, CDR2 FRNRAP. V was shortened by 8 bases and J by 8 bases, with 15 bases between the two germline ends. CDR3 loop: CASSTTGSEAFF. The CDR3 region has the DNA TGTGCTAGTTCCACCACAGGGTCCGAAGCTTTCTTT.

This clone was observed once. The gene calls are TRBV11-2 and TRBJ1-1; D is possibly TRBD1 (6 bases). Germline V gives CDR1 SGHAT, CDR2 FQNNGV. The CDR3 is 14 residues long. V was trimmed by 5 bases and J by 2 bases, leaving 12 bases between them. The CDR3 region is CASSPRDTNTEAFF. CDR3 DNA sequence: TGTGCCAGCAGCCCCCGGGACACCAACACTGAAGCTTTCTTT.

The chain combines TRBV24-1 with TRBJ2-7, with 7 bases aligning to TRBD2. Losses at the gene ends were 4 bases for V and 1 base for J; bases not matched to a gene: 0. CDR3 size: 13 residues. Germline loops: CDR1 KGHDR, CDR2 SFDVKD. Written as DNA, the CDR3 is TGTGCCACCAGTGAACTAGCGTCCTACGAGCAGTACTTC. Translation gives CATSELASYEQYF.